The clone carrying this T cell receptor (beta chain) has just a few counts. One base away lies a much larger clone, so this may be a sequencing read error. The sample originates from a study of human T cells and chemical hapten exposure. Whole blood that had not been fractionated was the source of extracted total RNA. TCRdb reprocessed the 5' RACE reads with MiXCR, giving one entry per CDR3 protein. The sample shows about 140,000 distinct CDR3 sequences, over 3.5% of them seen only once. The CDR3 is 11 residues long. Germline V gene sequence: CDR1 DFQATT, CDR2 SNEGSKA (reference sequence). V gene TRBV20-1 combines with J gene TRBJ1-2; D ambiguous. The clonotype was recovered from a female donor in good health. The CDR3 sequence is CSARGWRGYNF. The CDR3 DNA is TGCAGTGCTAGAGGATGGCGTGGCTACAACTTC.